This paragraph reports one T cell receptor (beta chain). No antigen is known for it. The data stem from a study of immune evolution from preneoplasia to lung adenocarcinoma. Overall study findings and caveats: T cell clonality was higher in KRAS-mutant than EGFR-mutant or wild-type nodules. Normal lung had highest clonality; later lesions appeared denser, more diverse.

Two lung cancer pathologists independently confirmed each histologic diagnosis. TCRdb's table, derived via immunoSEQ multiplex PCR, lists solely in-frame clones and lacks some. The data contain several thousand clones, around 90% of them seen just once; the ten biggest clones take up about 2.1%. Trimming cost V 5 bases and J 9 bases; bases outside gene matches: 13. CDR3 length: 15 amino acids. The V gene's germline CDR1 is MNHEY and CDR2 SMNVEV (reference sequence). Sequencing used FFPE invasive lung adenocarcinoma tissue. This chain links TRBV27 with TRBJ2-5, with 9 bases matching TRBD2. The TCR comes from a person aged 70 to 85 with invasive lung adenocarcinoma. CDR3 sequence: CASSPSGNFGGAQYF. CDR3 bases: TGTGCCAGCAGTCCTAGCGGGAATTTTGGGGGGGCCCAGTACTTC.